Listed below are T cell receptor beta chains from one sample, sequenced in a study of T cell responses to AZD1222 COVID-19 vaccine. Sequencing used immunoSEQ multiplex PCR; TCRdb keeps in-frame clones, though not all of them. The table lists about 160,000 clones, about 93% of them singletons. This material consisted of peripheral blood, taken 28 days after the second AZD1222 dose. These TCRs come from an adult who received the AZD1222 COVID-19 vaccine. The CDR3 runs from the conserved cysteine through the conserved F or W. The D gene is left open where the match is weak. Clone sizes are given selectively: once, few, many, or a class where the clone is expanded.

d_call,v_call,cdr3_length,j_call,clone_size,cdr3_nt,cdr3_aa
TRBD1,TRBV4-1,15,TRBJ1-6,-,TGCGCCAGCAGCCAAGAGGACAGGGGGCGCGTAACCCTCCACTTT,CASSQEDRGRVTLHF
-,TRBV30,12,TRBJ2-3,-,TGTGCCTGGAGCCCAGGGACAGATACGCAGTATTTT,CAWSPGTDTQYF
TRBD1,TRBV5-4,15,TRBJ1-1,-,TGTGCCAGCAGCCCCCGGACAGGTTTGAACACTGAAGCTTTCTTT,CASSPRTGLNTEAFF
-,TRBV7-9,14,TRBJ1-5,-,TGTGCCAGCAGCTTAGAACAGCCTGGGCAGCCCCAGCATTTT,CASSLEQPGQPQHF
-,TRBV7-2,15,TRBJ1-1,-,TGTGCCAGCAGCTTATACGTCGGGTTGAACACTGAAGCTTTCTTT,CASSLYVGLNTEAFF
TRBD1,TRBV7-9,14,TRBJ2-5,-,TGTGCCAGCAGCTTAGACAGGGGGCGAGAGACCCAGTACTTC,CASSLDRGRETQYF
TRBD2,TRBV5-1,17,TRBJ2-1,-,TGCGCCAGCAGCTCGTTGACTAGCGGACAATCCTACAATGAGCAGTTCTTC,CASSSLTSGQSYNEQFF
-,TRBV11-3,15,TRBJ2-1,-,TGTGCCAGCAGCTTAATAAGCGTAGATAACAATGAGCAGTTCTTC,CASSLISVDNNEQFF
-,TRBV18,14,TRBJ2-1,-,TGTGCCAGCTCACCACAGTCGGCAGCAAAGGAGCAGTTCTTC,CASSPQSAAKEQFF
-,TRBV5-4,15,TRBJ2-3,-,TGTGCCAGCAGCTTGGATAGCGGACGCACAGATACGCAGTATTTT,CASSLDSGRTDTQYF
TRBD2,TRBV6-5,14,TRBJ2-1,-,TGTGCCAGCAGTCCCCTAGCGGGAGAGGGGGAGCAGTTCTTC,CASSPLAGEGEQFF
-,TRBV5-6,14,TRBJ2-1,-,TGTGCCAGCAGCCCTAACGGAGCGTACAATGAGCAGTTCTTC,CASSPNGAYNEQFF
TRBD1,TRBV10-1,13,TRBJ1-2,-,TGCGCCAGCGCCGGACAGGGGTCCAGTGGCTACACCTTC,CASAGQGSSGYTF
-,TRBV30,12,TRBJ1-2,-,TGTGCCTGGAGTGTAACAGCCTATGGCTACACCTTC,CAWSVTAYGYTF
-,TRBV12-3/TRBV12-4,13,TRBJ2-7,-,TGTGCCAGCAGTGGGGGACGAGTCGGCGAGCAGTACTTC,CASSGGRVGEQYF
-,TRBV27,13,TRBJ1-1,-,TGTGCCAGCAGAAAGGGGAGGAACACTGAAGCTTTCTTT,CASRKGRNTEAFF
-,TRBV5-1,13,TRBJ2-3,-,TGCGCCAGCAGCTTGACCCTCGGGGATACGCAGTATTTT,CASSLTLGDTQYF
TRBD1,TRBV18,14,TRBJ1-2,-,TGTGCCAGCTCACCATCTGGACAGGACTATGGCTACACCTTC,CASSPSGQDYGYTF
TRBD2,TRBV27,15,TRBJ2-1,-,TGTGCCAGCAGTCCCCGACTAGCGGGAGGGGATGAGCAGTTCTTC,CASSPRLAGGDEQFF
TRBD2,TRBV5-4,18,TRBJ2-7,-,TGTGCCAGCAGCCCCAACCGACTAGCGGGAGCGTTAGGTAACGAGCAGTACTTC,CASSPNRLAGALGNEQYF
TRBD2,TRBV6-5,15,TRBJ2-1,-,TGTGCCAGCAGTACTGGGACTAGCGGAGGGTATGAGCAGTTCTTC,CASSTGTSGGYEQFF
TRBD2,TRBV14,13,TRBJ2-7,once,TGTGCCAGCAGTCAAGCGGGAGGGCGAATGCAGTACTTC,CASSQAGGRMQYF
TRBD2,TRBV5-1,17,TRBJ2-3,-,TGCGCCAGCAGCCTCAAGACTAGCGGAACTAGCACAGATACGCAGTATTTT,CASSLKTSGTSTDTQYF
-,TRBV6-5,13,TRBJ1-5,-,TGTGCCAGCAGTTATGGGGGCAATCAGCCCCAGCATTTT,CASSYGGNQPQHF